The 25 T cell receptor beta chains presented below share a single source sample, sequenced in a study of beta chain features in type 1 diabetes. Study outcomes and limitations: Among all four CD4+ subsets, Type 1 diabetes patients had TCRB CDR3s that were moderately but significantly shorter.

The study reverse transcribed the entire isolated RNA, so it sequenced expressed TCRB transcripts. This table comes from immunoSEQ multiplex PCR, and its TCRdb copy is limited to in-frame clones, with some not included. Among some 130,000 clones listed, 9% were seen once. Their antigens are not known. The sequencing sample was made of central memory CD4+ T cells from blood. These receptor sequences come from a man aged 30 to 45 with type 1 diabetes.

This rearrangement joins TRBV5-6 to TRBJ2-7, with 8 bases fitting TRBD1. CDR3 length: 14 residues. Germline loops: CDR1 SGHDT, CDR2 YYEEEE. V shed 3 bases, J shed 4 bases, and the junction held 6 bases outside the gene matches. In nucleotides, the CDR3 is TGTGCCAGCAGCTCTCTAACAGGGGGTTACGAGCAGTACTTC. Its protein product is CASSSLTGGYEQYF.

This chain uses TRBV6-6 with TRBJ1-5, with TRBD1 as a possible D gene (5 bases). V lost 5 bases and J 4 bases, leaving 9 bases between the germline ends. The CDR3 runs 13 residues. Germline V gene data show CDR1 as MNHNY and CDR2 as SVGAGI (reference sequence). As DNA, the CDR3 is TGTGCCAGCAGTACCCAGGGAAATCAGCCCCAGCATTTT. It codes for CASSTQGNQPQHF.

The chain is built from TRBV7-3 and TRBJ2-5; tentatively, D is TRBD2 (6 bases). The ends were cut back, 5 bases at V and 4 bases at J, with 14 bases in the middle. Germline V CDR1 and CDR2: SGHTA, FQGTGA. CDR3 length: 14 amino acids. The CDR3: CASSPNAGSETQYF. As DNA, the CDR3 is TGTGCCAGCAGCCCCAACGCGGGATCAGAGACCCAGTACTTC. Full variable domain (missing parts from reference TRBV7-3 and TRBJ2-5): GAGVSQTPSNKVTEKGKYVELRCDPISGHTALYWYRQSLGQGPEFLIYFQGTGAADDSGLPNDRFFAVRPEGSVSTLKIQRTERGDSAVYLCASSPNAGSETQYFGPGTRLLVL.

V and J are TRBV6-5 and TRBJ1-5; 8 bases line up with TRBD1. This CDR3 has 14 amino acids. The J segment lost 7 bases and the V segment lost 8 bases, leaving 10 bases of the junction unmatched. Germline V CDR1 and CDR2: MNHEY, SVGAGI. The CDR3 sequence is CASLDRGRLQPQHF. The CDR3 bases are TGTGCCAGCCTTGACAGGGGACGGTTGCAGCCCCAGCATTTT.

The chain carries TRBV9 and TRBJ1-1, with D perhaps TRBD1 (5 bases). CDR1 and CDR2 (germline): SGDLS, YYNGEE. The CDR3 length is 14 residues. V was trimmed by 0 bases and J by 7 bases, leaving 13 bases between them. CDR3: CASSVASVQGEAFF. The CDR3 region has the DNA TGTGCCAGCAGCGTAGCAAGTGTGCAGGGTGAAGCTTTCTTT. Full variable domain (outside the CDR3, taken from reference TRBV9 and TRBJ1-1): DSGVTQTPKHLITATGQRVTLRCSPRSGDLSVYWYQQSLDQGLQFLIQYYNGEERAKGNILERFSAQQFPDLHSELNLSSLELGDSALYFCASSVASVQGEAFFGQGTRLTVV.

V and J are TRBV5-8 and TRBJ2-1, with D hard to call. Germline lookup yields CDR1 SGHTS and CDR2 YDEGEE. The V gene lost 2 bases and the J gene lost 3 bases, with 6 bases spanning the gap. This CDR3 has 13 amino acids. The CDR3 protein is CASSLEFYNEQFF. CDR3 nucleotides: TGTGCCAGCAGCTTAGAGTTCTACAATGAGCAGTTCTTC.

The rearrangement joins TRBV4-3 to TRBJ2-5; 7 nucleotides line up with TRBD1. Germline V CDR1 and CDR2: LGHNA, YSLEER. V shed 5 bases, J shed 2 bases, and the junction held 8 bases outside the gene matches. The CDR3 is 15 residues long. In nucleotides, the CDR3 is TGCGCCAGCAGCGTTCAGGGGGACCCTCAAGAGACCCAGTACTTC. Protein: CASSVQGDPQETQYF.

J is TRBJ2-5 and V is TRBV11-2, with 8 nucleotides matching TRBD2. The CDR3 sequence is 16 residues long. In germline, CDR1 is SGHAT, CDR2 FQNNGV. J gave up 2 bases and V 1 base, and 6 bases lay outside the gene matches. The CDR3 loop is CASSLGVAGSQETQYF. For the CDR3, the DNA is TGTGCCAGCAGCTTAGGGGTAGCGGGGAGTCAAGAGACCCAGTACTTC. The full variable domain, its missing parts supplied by reference TRBV11-2 and TRBJ2-5, is EAGVAQSPRYKIIEKRQSVAFWCNPISGHATLYWYQQILGQGPKLLIQFQNNGVVDDSQLPKDRFSAERLKGVDSTLKIQPAKLEDSAVYLCASSLGVAGSQETQYFGPGTRLLVL.

The sample holds a few counts of this clone. Different DNA sequences within this sample yield the same CDR3. The V gene is TRBV18, the J gene TRBJ2-3; 13 bases are a match to TRBD2. Germline V gives CDR1 KGHSH, CDR2 LQKENI. V was clipped by 4 bases and J by 2 bases; unmatched bases: 9. This CDR3 has 18 amino acids. DNA for the CDR3: TGTGCCAGCTCACTGAGGACTAGCGGGGGCCCCGACACAGATACGCAGTATTTT. The encoded protein is CASSLRTSGGPDTDTQYF.

The sample holds a few counts of this clone. The chain links TRBV7-9 to TRBJ1-6; 10 bases are shared with TRBD1. The CDR3 totals 15 residues. J lost 14 bases, V lost 5 bases, and 12 bases had no gene match. Germline assignment: CDR1 SEHNR and CDR2 FQNEAQ (reference sequence). CDR3 region: CASSPLRGQGITLHF. The CDR3 DNA reads TGTGCCAGCAGCCCCCTGAGGGGACAGGGGATAACCCTCCACTTT.

This clone has a handful of counts. J is TRBJ2-3 and V is TRBV4-3; D is ambiguous. Germline V lookup: CDR1 LGHNA, CDR2 YSLEER. V was clipped by 1 base and J by 4 bases, with 15 bases between them. The CDR3 totals 16 residues. CDR3 sequence: CASSQGHSQGADTQYF. The CDR3 DNA sequence: TGCGCCAGCAGCCAAGGTCACAGCCAAGGCGCAGATACGCAGTATTTT.

This clone was counted between two and nine times. This chain uses TRBV6-1 with TRBJ2-2; D possibly corresponds to TRBD1 (6 bases). The CDR3 is made up of 15 amino acids. Trimming removed 4 bases at V and 4 bases at J, with 13 bases between. Germline values: CDR1 MNHNS, CDR2 SASEGT. The DNA of the CDR3 is TGTGCCAGCAGTGGACAGGTCAAAGGCACCGGGGAGCTGTTTTTT. Its protein is CASSGQVKGTGELFF.

The rearrangement links TRBV6-1 to TRBJ1-4, with D perhaps TRBD1 (6 bases). This CDR3 spans 16 amino acids. V lost 3 bases and J 7 bases, leaving 18 bases between the germline ends. Germline V CDR1 and CDR2: MNHNS, SASEGT. This chain's CDR3 is CASSETPGASGEKLFF. Written as DNA, the CDR3 is TGTGCCAGCAGTGAGACCCCAGGGGCCTCGGGTGAAAAACTGTTTTTT.

This clone was seen only once. The chain joins TRBV27 to TRBJ1-1, with 7 nucleotides matching TRBD1. CDR3 length: 14 residues. J gave up 4 bases and V 5 bases, and 7 bases lay outside the gene matches. In germline, CDR1 is MNHEY, CDR2 SMNVEV (reference sequence). CDR3 DNA: TGTGCCAGCAGTAAAGAGGGGGCGTTCACTGAAGCTTTCTTT. It is translated as CASSKEGAFTEAFF.

The CDR3 protein is CASSSQGAANQPQHF. The CDR3 coding sequence is TGTGCCAGCAGCTCCCAGGGGGCCGCTAATCAGCCCCAGCATTTT. This chain joins TRBV7-2 and TRBJ1-5, with TRBD1 identical over 8 bases. After removal of 4 bases from V and 4 bases from J, the junction contained 6 bases not matched to a gene. CDR1 and CDR2 (germline): SGHTA, FQGNSA. There are 15 residues in the CDR3.

This clone was detected only a few times. This chain joins TRBV25-1 and TRBJ1-1; no reliable D call. The V end was cut by 1 base, the J end by 3 bases, with 6 bases between. This CDR3 spans 13 amino acids. CDR1 MGHDK and CDR2 SYGVNS come from the germline V gene. This CDR3 reads CASSESRDTEAFF. The CDR3 nucleotides are TGTGCCAGCAGTGAATCGAGGGACACTGAAGCTTTCTTT.

The chain carries TRBV9 and TRBJ2-5; 10 positions match TRBD2. The CDR3 sequence is 15 residues long. The ends lost 3 bases at V and 2 bases at J; junction bases unmatched: 4. CDR1 and CDR2 from the germline V gene are SGDLS and YYNGEE. The CDR3 sequence: CASSASTSGQETQYF. CDR3 DNA: TGTGCCAGCAGCGCCTCGACTAGCGGGCAAGAGACCCAGTACTTC.

This clone was seen just once. The gene calls are TRBV7-8 and TRBJ1-5; D ambiguous. The CDR3 has 14 residues. V lost 5 bases and J lost 4, with 12 bases in between. Per germline, CDR1 SGHVS and CDR2 FQNEAQ. This CDR3 is CASSPQRENQPQHF. CDR3 coding DNA: TGTGCCAGCAGCCCCCAGAGGGAGAATCAGCCCCAGCATTTT.

This clone was observed a few times. V usage is TRBV18 and J usage is TRBJ2-1; TRBD1 aligns across 11 bases. The CDR3 covers 16 residues. V dropped 0 bases and J dropped 6; count of bases not matched to a gene: 4. Germline V CDR1 and CDR2: KGHSH, LQKENI. The CDR3 coding sequence is TGTGCCAGCTCACCACCTTTCGGGACAGGGGGCAATGAGCAGTTCTTC. Encoded protein: CASSPPFGTGGNEQFF.

A few counts support this clone. The chain couples TRBV5-4 to TRBJ2-5, with 14 nucleotides matching TRBD2. V lost 0 bases and J lost 3; bases outside the gene matches: 1. Germline assignment: CDR1 SGHNT and CDR2 YYREEE (reference sequence). The CDR3 is 16 amino acids. In DNA form, the CDR3 reads TGTGCCAGCAGCTTGGGGGGACTAGCGGGGGAAGAGACCCAGTACTTC. This sequence encodes CASSLGGLAGEETQYF.

This clone has a handful of counts. V usage is TRBV5-6 and J usage is TRBJ2-5, with 11 bases that match TRBD2. CDR3 length equals 15 residues. The germline CDR1 and CDR2 sequences are SGHDT and YYEEEE. The ends lost 4 bases at V and 1 base at J; junction bases unmatched: 3. CDR3 in DNA: TGTGCCAGCAGCACGGGACTAGCGGCCCAAGAGACCCAGTACTTC. As protein: CASSTGLAAQETQYF.

The chain couples TRBV4-1 to TRBJ2-7; D may be TRBD1 (5 bases). Germline CDR1 and CDR2: MGHRA and YSYEKL. The CDR3 sequence is 16 residues long. V lost 1 base to trimming and J lost 4 bases, with 17 bases between them. The CDR3 reads CASSQAGSGPSYEQYF. The CDR3 coding sequence is TGCGCCAGCAGCCAAGCGGGTTCAGGGCCTTCGTACGAGCAGTACTTC.

J is TRBJ1-1 and V is TRBV5-1, with 9 bases matching TRBD1. After removal of 5 bases from V and 1 base from J, the junction contained 12 bases not matched to a gene. Germline CDR1 and CDR2: SGHRS and YFSETQ. This CDR3 is 17 amino acids long. The CDR3 DNA follows: TGCGCCAGCAGGGGGGCAGCGGGACAGGGTAAGAACACTGAAGCTTTCTTT. Its protein product is CASRGAAGQGKNTEAFF.

This sequence joins TRBV9 and TRBJ2-3, with D perhaps TRBD2 (6 bases). CDR3 length equals 16 residues. The V gene's germline CDR1 is SGDLS and CDR2 YYNGEE. Trimming stripped 0 bases from V and 2 bases from J, with 13 bases between. The CDR3 nucleotides are TGTGCCAGCAGCGTAGGGGTCGGCGGGGCCACAGATACGCAGTATTTT. This codes for CASSVGVGGATDTQYF.

The chain combines TRBV7-2 with TRBJ1-6; 11 nucleotides match TRBD1. Trimming took 4 bases from V and 10 from J; bases not matched to a gene: 6. The CDR3 has 15 residues. CDR1 is SGHTA and CDR2 is FQGNSA in the germline V gene. This CDR3 is CASSSRTGGSSPLHF. The CDR3 DNA reads as TGTGCCAGCAGCTCTAGGACAGGGGGCAGCTCACCCCTCCACTTT.